A selection of T cell receptor beta chains follows, all from one sample in a study of blood T cells in healthy people across ages. Via MiXCR, TCRdb re-called the 5' RACE reads, giving one row per CDR3 protein. Among around 1.5 million distinct CDR3 sequences, about 32% were seen once, and the ten largest hold approximately 10%. Sequencing used blood. The receptors were gathered from a woman in her twenties or thirties in good health. Each CDR3 is given with its conserved first and last residue. The D gene is left open where the match is weak. Clone size appears in some rows only: once, few, many, or a class for an expanded clone.

clone_size: .
j_call: TRBJ2-3
d_call: .
v_call: TRBV27
cdr3_aa: CASSSSTLGTDTQYF
cdr3_nt: .

clone_size: few
j_call: TRBJ2-1
d_call: TRBD2
v_call: TRBV7-3
cdr3_aa: CASSYYPGTSSYNEQFF
cdr3_nt: TGTGCCAGCAGCTACTATCCCGGGACTAGCTCCTACAATGAGCAGTTCTTC

clone_size: .
j_call: TRBJ2-1
d_call: .
v_call: TRBV27
cdr3_aa: CASSPPPYLASTDEQFF
cdr3_nt: TGTGCCAGCAGTCCCCCCCCTTATCTGGCGTCGACCGATGAGCAGTTCTTC

clone_size: .
j_call: TRBJ2-1
d_call: TRBD2
v_call: TRBV6-4
cdr3_aa: CASSKQRGAPYNEQFF
cdr3_nt: TGTGCCAGCAGCAAACAGCGGGGGGCTCCCTACAATGAGCAGTTCTTC

clone_size: .
j_call: TRBJ2-5
d_call: TRBD2
v_call: TRBV20-1
cdr3_aa: CSAISGVTFLGTQYF
cdr3_nt: TGCAGTGCTATTAGCGGGGTGACGTTCCTGGGGACCCAGTACTTC

clone_size: few
j_call: TRBJ1-1
d_call: TRBD1
v_call: TRBV20-1
cdr3_aa: CSARLRDRGPGTEAFF
cdr3_nt: TGCAGTGCTAGACTCCGGGACAGGGGGCCTGGTACTGAAGCTTTCTTT

clone_size: .
j_call: TRBJ2-5
d_call: .
v_call: TRBV27
cdr3_aa: CASSFPEKETQYF
cdr3_nt: TGTGCCAGCAGTTTCCCGGAAAAAGAGACCCAGTACTTC

clone_size: .
j_call: TRBJ2-1
d_call: .
v_call: TRBV20-1
cdr3_aa: CSARSASETGYEQFF
cdr3_nt: TGCAGTGCTAGGTCGGCTAGCGAGACAGGGTATGAGCAGTTCTTC

clone_size: .
j_call: TRBJ2-3
d_call: TRBD2
v_call: TRBV4-1
cdr3_aa: CASSRDFRAGGVTDTQYF
cdr3_nt: TGCGCCAGCAGCCGCGACTTTAGGGCGGGGGGCGTCACAGATACGCAGTATTTT

clone_size: .
j_call: TRBJ1-1
d_call: .
v_call: TRBV7-9
cdr3_aa: CASSLTAGLNTEAFF
cdr3_nt: TGTGCCAGCAGCTTGACCGCAGGGTTAAATACTGAAGCTTTCTTT

clone_size: .
j_call: TRBJ1-1
d_call: .
v_call: TRBV7-6
cdr3_aa: CASSPLSSMNTEAFF
cdr3_nt: TGTGCCAGCAGCCCACTGAGTAGTATGAACACTGAAGCTTTCTTT

clone_size: .
j_call: TRBJ1-2
d_call: .
v_call: TRBV12-5
cdr3_aa: CASGLEVGGPGGYTF
cdr3_nt: TGTGCTAGTGGTCTCGAGGTGGGGGGCCCTGGCGGCTACACCTTC

clone_size: .
j_call: TRBJ2-1
d_call: TRBD2
v_call: TRBV12-3/TRBV12-4
cdr3_aa: CASSLGTSTLF
cdr3_nt: TGTGCCAGCAGTTTGGGGACTAGCACTCTCTTC

clone_size: .
j_call: TRBJ2-3
d_call: TRBD2
v_call: TRBV12-3/TRBV12-4
cdr3_aa: CASSLAGGVDAQYF
cdr3_nt: TGTGCCAGCAGCCTAGCGGGAGGGGTAGATGCGCAGTATTTT

clone_size: .
j_call: TRBJ2-1
d_call: TRBD1
v_call: TRBV5-1
cdr3_aa: CASRDGTGPMFF
cdr3_nt: TGCGCCAGCAGGGACGGGACAGGGCCCATGTTCTTC

clone_size: few
j_call: TRBJ2-7
d_call: TRBD1
v_call: TRBV9
cdr3_aa: CASSVGQGVFYEQYF
cdr3_nt: TGTGCCAGCAGCGTGGGACAGGGGGTTTTCTACGAGCAGTACTTC

clone_size: .
j_call: TRBJ2-5
d_call: .
v_call: TRBV15
cdr3_aa: CATSRYAGDRETQYF
cdr3_nt: TGTGCCACCAGCAGATACGCAGGGGACCGGGAGACCCAGTACTTC

clone_size: .
j_call: TRBJ2-1
d_call: TRBD1
v_call: TRBV6-5
cdr3_aa: CASSLQGSDDNEQFF
cdr3_nt: TGTGCCAGCAGTTTACAGGGGAGTGACGACAATGAGCAGTTCTTC

clone_size: .
j_call: TRBJ2-3
d_call: TRBD1
v_call: TRBV10-2
cdr3_aa: CASSELVTGTDTQYF
cdr3_nt: TGCGCCAGCAGTGAGTTGGTGACAGGGACAGATACGCAGTATTTT

clone_size: .
j_call: TRBJ1-2
d_call: .
v_call: TRBV2
cdr3_aa: CASKGSRTGNYGYTF
cdr3_nt: TGTGCCAGCAAAGGCAGTCGAACGGGTAACTATGGCTACACCTTC

clone_size: .
j_call: TRBJ1-5
d_call: .
v_call: TRBV27
cdr3_aa: CASSWYRNQPQHF
cdr3_nt: TGTGCCAGCAGTTGGTACCGAAATCAGCCCCAGCATTTT

clone_size: few
j_call: TRBJ1-4
d_call: .
v_call: TRBV10-3
cdr3_aa: CAISPDSSNEKLFF
cdr3_nt: TGTGCCATCAGCCCGGACAGTTCTAATGAAAAACTGTTTTTT

clone_size: many
j_call: TRBJ2-5
d_call: .
v_call: TRBV7-9
cdr3_aa: CASSLQEGAQYF
cdr3_nt: TGTGCCAGCAGCTTACAAGAGGGGGCCCAGTACTTC

clone_size: few
j_call: TRBJ2-3
d_call: .
v_call: TRBV6-1
cdr3_aa: CASSGGRQDTDTQYF
cdr3_nt: TGTGCCAGCAGTGGAGGGAGGCAGGACACAGATACGCAGTATTTT

clone_size: .
j_call: TRBJ2-5
d_call: .
v_call: TRBV4-1
cdr3_aa: CASSRTMIGETQYF
cdr3_nt: TGCGCCAGCAGCCGTACGATGATCGGAGAGACCCAGTACTTC

clone_size: .
j_call: TRBJ2-1
d_call: .
v_call: TRBV30
cdr3_aa: CAWAPSESHEQFF
cdr3_nt: TGTGCCTGGGCACCTTCGGAGTCCCATGAGCAGTTCTTC

clone_size: .
j_call: TRBJ1-2
d_call: TRBD1
v_call: TRBV7-8
cdr3_aa: CASSLSQGVFYGYTF
cdr3_nt: TGTGCCAGCAGCTTATCGCAGGGGGTGTTTTATGGCTACACCTTC

clone_size: few
j_call: TRBJ2-7
d_call: .
v_call: TRBV20-1
cdr3_aa: CSAIDSLEQYF
cdr3_nt: TGCAGTGCTATTGACAGTCTAGAGCAGTACTTC

clone_size: .
j_call: TRBJ1-1
d_call: .
v_call: TRBV5-1
cdr3_aa: CTSSAQGGDNTEAFF
cdr3_nt: TGCACCAGCAGCGCCCAGGGAGGGGATAACACTGAAGCTTTCTTT

clone_size: .
j_call: TRBJ2-7
d_call: TRBD1
v_call: TRBV27
cdr3_aa: CASSYAGQGAYEQYF
cdr3_nt: TGTGCCAGCAGTTATGCTGGACAGGGGGCCTACGAGCAGTACTTC

clone_size: .
j_call: TRBJ2-5
d_call: TRBD1
v_call: TRBV28
cdr3_aa: CASTTGGETYGQYF
cdr3_nt: TGCGCCAGCACTACAGGGGGCGAAACCTACGGGCAGTACTTC

clone_size: few
j_call: TRBJ2-5
d_call: .
v_call: TRBV20-1
cdr3_aa: CSAREGGKTETQYF
cdr3_nt: TGCAGTGCTAGAGAAGGTGGGAAAACAGAGACCCAGTACTTC

clone_size: .
j_call: TRBJ2-3
d_call: .
v_call: TRBV4-1
cdr3_aa: CASSPGASVSTDTQYF
cdr3_nt: TGCGCCAGCAGCCCTGGGGCTAGCGTAAGCACAGACACGCAGTATTTT

clone_size: .
j_call: TRBJ2-1
d_call: .
v_call: TRBV27
cdr3_aa: CASSLFVGAYEQFF
cdr3_nt: TGTGCCAGCAGTTTATTTGTGGGAGCCTATGAGCAGTTCTTC

clone_size: few
j_call: TRBJ2-1
d_call: .
v_call: TRBV3-1
cdr3_aa: CASSQGGWGEQFF
cdr3_nt: TGTGCCAGCAGCCAAGGGGGATGGGGTGAGCAGTTCTTC

clone_size: .
j_call: TRBJ2-1
d_call: .
v_call: TRBV20-1
cdr3_aa: CSLLEVNSEYYNEQFF
cdr3_nt: TGCAGTCTGCTAGAAGTTAATAGCGAGTACTACAATGAGCAGTTCTTC

clone_size: few
j_call: TRBJ2-1
d_call: .
v_call: TRBV5-1
cdr3_aa: CASREGRGPYNEQFF
cdr3_nt: TGCGCCAGCAGGGAAGGCAGGGGCCCTTACAATGAGCAGTTCTTC